This entry is about one TCR beta chain. The method was immunoSEQ multiplex PCR; TCRdb's version includes in-frame clones alone and lacks a portion of them. Of roughly 130,000 clones in the sample, around 85% were seen once. This record belongs to a study of blood T cell repertoires in COVID-19. Across the study: The United States, Italy and Spain supplied acute and convalescent COVID-19 samples. From T cells, B-cell-depleted T cells, or PBMCs came the material, which was cDNA or gDNA.

The source of this sequence is a woman in her forties or fifties with acute or convalescent COVID-19. The material sequenced was peripheral blood.

The CDR3 protein is CASSEGRQREKLFF. The CDR3 DNA reads TGTGCCAGCAGTGAGGGTAGACAGAGGGAAAAACTGTTTTTT. The chain carries TRBV2 and TRBJ1-4; a weak D match, TRBD1 (5 bases). With 3 bases removed from V and 8 bases from J, the gap between germline ends came to 13 bases. The CDR3 has 14 residues. Germline V CDR1 and CDR2: SNHLY, FYNNEI.